This section outlines one TCR beta chain sequence together with its context. The target antigen is unknown. Time point here: newly diagnosed GD, antithyroid drugs for less than 3 months. PBMCs provided the RNA from which the TCR library was made. This sample is drawn from a study of regulatory T cells in long-lasting Graves disease. Broader study findings: Under persistent disease, TRBV28, TRBJ1-2 and TRBJ2-5 were used preferentially. For persistent Graves' patients, TCR diversity was lower than for newly diagnosed ones.

In building TCR beta libraries, iRepertoire HTBI primers were used together with Arm-PCR of CDR3 regions. One entry per CDR3 protein results from TCRdb running MiXCR on the multiplex PCR reads. Seen here are 360,000 or so distinct CDR3 sequences, roughly 12% observed once, and the top ten hold 15% to 20%. The CDR3 is 15 amino acids. Trimming removed 4 bases at V and 0 bases at J, with 13 bases between. The germline V gene has CDR1 SGHNT and CDR2 YYREEE (reference sequence). These data were also reused for a study on T cells in Graves' hyperthyroidism and ophthalmopathy. According to that study: It was considered stable Graves' hyperthyroidism when ophthalmopathy did not progress within 18 months.

The sequences come from peripheral blood mononuclear cells (PBMCs), collected at new diagnosis, from a patient treated with antithyroid drugs. The chain couples TRBV5-4 to TRBJ2-5; D may be TRBD2 (5 bases). This receptor was taken from a young woman with Graves disease. The CDR3 DNA is TGTGCCAGCAGCCCCCGGAGGCTGTACCAAGAGACCCAGTACTTC. It yields the protein CASSPRRLYQETQYF.